This T cell receptor beta chain was captured by sequencing in a study of cytomegalovirus exposure and HLA in healthy donors (dated by TCRdb to between 2016 and 2019). For the wider study: An earlier analysis of around 600 of the donors reported 250 to 300 Gb of sequence data and 117 million unique TCR beta sequences from 150 million to 200 million T cells. Among over 350 genotyped donors of the cohort, an average of 235,054 unique TCR beta nucleotide sequences were sequenced per donor, approximately 20% of them non-productive. Along with the 666-subject first cohort, a separate validation cohort of over 90 different subjects was used. Of the 300 to 450 genotyped donors, 65% to 90% were placed in the genetic ancestry cluster associated with self-reported Caucasian donors. The number of typed donors differed by locus: roughly 629-640 for A, B, C, DRB1 and DQB1; 500 to 550 for DQA1; some 590 for DPA1; and roughly 450 for DPB1. All discovery cohort repertoires had been generated using a single sequencing platform. An early release that covered more than 550 HLA-typed donors contained around 300 gigabases of sequencing data and tens of millions of unique TCR sequences. Using immunosequencing, the study profiled T cell repertoires from approximately 700 subjects and related those repertoires to cytomegalovirus serostatus. In a later genetic analysis, genome-wide SNP genotypes for about 55% of the roughly 700 donors were used, and that subset was treated as a discovery cohort. Rather than using new phenotypic data, the later analysis identified candidate immune exposures from TCR beta sequences and from how often those sequences occurred across donors. To decide whether each TCR beta V gene segment behaved as functional or pseudogenic, an earlier analysis of fewer than 750 of the donors relied on high-throughput TCR beta sequencing. About five DR-DQ haplotypes were treated as single units for association and clustering because of strong linkage in the cohort. Both class I and class II loci were covered by HLA typing, at four-digit resolution. A later analysis re-examined previously published TCR beta repertoires from roughly 720 donors and added high-resolution HLA genotyping to investigate patterns of TCR occurrence. The study aimed to test whether cataloging public T cell receptors could reveal signatures of past pathogen exposure. Alongside the repertoire data, information on donor age, sex, ethnicity and CMV serostatus was compiled. To predict cytomegalovirus infection status, the study brought together high-throughput TCR immunosequencing, statistical association of individual TCRs with disease status, and machine learning. General conclusions and limits of the study: In vitro tests confirmed that a few of the cytomegalovirus-associated TCR beta chains recognize cytomegalovirus antigens. While some public TCRs were present in many individuals, most TCR sequences turned up only very rarely across donors. HLA typing was unavailable for some donors at each locus, so association tests used only the typed subset. A further reported finding was that TCR beta sequences accurately predicted the HLA-A and HLA-B alleles for most subjects in the first cohort. When HLA alleles, especially DR and DQ, strongly co-occurred, TCR associations were difficult to assign to individual alleles. The authors suggested that the approach could potentially be extended to other disease states and immunological phenotypes. Compared with the 666-donor mean, donors in an Asian-associated ancestry cluster had fewer N-insertions in productive TCRs, according to a later genetic analysis. A total of fewer than 200 TCR beta chains were listed by the study as associated with cytomegalovirus. Linkage disequilibrium might explain the correlated functional status among segregating V segments, but an unknown experimental factor could not be excluded. In both the original and validation cohorts, the classifier was reported to diagnose cytomegalovirus status with high specificity and sensitivity. Compared with equally common non-associated chains, HLA-associated TCR beta chains in a later analysis were more clonally expanded and had lower generation probabilities. A later analysis found that most CMV-associated TCR beta chains appeared HLA-restricted, with HLA associations seemingly driven largely by CMV exposure. Specific HLA alleles were associated with over 15,000 TCR beta sequences at a false discovery rate of 0.05 in a later analysis. In a later analysis, TCR association rates were found to vary across HLA loci, with the most associated TCRs seen for DRB1 alleles and the fewest for HLA-C alleles. The 87-base-pair reads could not distinguish some IMGT-functional V segments, including TRBV6-2 and TRBV6-3, so those segments were excluded. Roughly uniform sequencing depth across donors was assumed in presence/absence analyses, although this assumption may not hold. According to a later analysis, parvovirus B19, influenza, CMV and Epstein-Barr virus appeared linked to several top co-occurrence clusters. The cohort was sequenced for TCR beta chains only, and without alpha or paired-chain data the features that could be detected were limited. A group of highly shared sequence variants was considered likely to be a technical artifact of the sequencing pipeline. Immune exposure information for the cohort was limited to CMV serostatus. Broadly in line with IMGT annotations, most TCR beta V segments showed up in productive rearrangements about 90% or about 30% of the time in an earlier analysis of approximately 600 of the donors. In a later genetic analysis, a missense DCLRE1C variant was associated with V-gene and J-gene trimming of TCR beta chains, and the association was replicated in an independent cohort. Because counts were too low, about 18 rarely observed V segments, including chromosome 9 orphons, were excluded from the earlier analysis of 587 of the donors.

The sample holds a few counts of this clone. Its antigen is still unknown. Per-base quality was not reported, and no clone a single base away is much larger than it. The CDR3 numbers 14 residues from cysteine through phenylalanine. CDR3 DNA is the only sequence kept; it has 42 bases, read in frame from the first base. V and J are trimmed by 4 bases and 10 bases, and the gene matches miss 12 bases of the junction. For CDR1 and CDR2, the germline V gene lists SGHDT and YYEEEE. In total, more than 500 healthy bone marrow donors made up the cohort. At the time of sampling, every cohort member was nominally healthy, though immune exposures that went unrecorded were likely present. The donor tested CMV seropositive, placing the donor among the roughly 300 seropositive members of the cohort. A peripheral blood sample was provided by each donor, and peripheral blood mononuclear cells were used for TCR beta sequencing. Genomic DNA was extracted from the blood cell samples with the Qiagen DNeasy Blood Extraction Kit.

Libraries were prepared through the immunoSEQ multiplex PCR assay. For the multiplex PCR, a mixture combining 60 forward primers for TCR Vbeta segments and 13 reverse primers for TCR Jbeta segments was used. A multiplex PCR assay on genomic DNA amplified the CDR3 region of rearranged TCR beta genes. Amplified TCR beta libraries were sequenced as 87-base-pair reads on the Illumina HiSeq System. From the authors' description of their analysis: A later analysis tallied 75 million to 95 million unique TCR beta chains across the 666 repertoires, and about 10 million of those chains were shared by two or more donors. Raw reads were error-corrected and collapsed into unique sequences by a nearest-neighbor algorithm in which closely related sequences were merged to remove PCR and sequencing errors. V, D and J gene segments were assigned by aligning CDR3 sequences to IMGT reference sequences. For a sequence to be retained, a match of at least six nucleotides was required to both a V gene segment and a J gene segment. Rearrangements were classified as productive when the CDR3 lacked stop codons and remained in frame with V and J, and all other rearrangements were classified as non-productive. CDR3 was defined according to IMGT convention as the region running from the second conserved V-encoded cysteine to the conserved J-encoded phenylalanine. In an earlier analysis of more than 550 of the donors, sequences lacking an unambiguous match to a single V gene segment were excluded. In an earlier analysis of 587 of the donors, V segments were called functional above 56.7% productive rearrangements and were called segregating when the between-donor standard deviation exceeded 5%. A statistical classification framework was built for diagnosing cytomegalovirus status from the catalog of TCR beta chain sequences. A later analysis assigned V and J genes by comparing TCR nucleotide sequences with IMGT/GENE-DB human TR gene sequences. A later analysis assigned CDR3 sequences and most-parsimonious VDJ recombination scenarios with the TCRdist pipeline. A later analysis defined each TCR beta chain by its CDR3 amino acid sequence plus V-gene family, and excluded reads lacking a unique V-gene family. In a later analysis, fewer than 600 highly shared, low-generation-probability nucleotide sequences were removed to address suspected cross-contamination and a sequencing artifact. In a later analysis, a clonal expansion index was calculated for each public chain from normalized within-repertoire ranks of inferred template counts. In a later analysis, generation probabilities were computed with a VDJ recombination model fitted to out-of-frame rearrangements, and the resulting probabilities were checked against IGoR. In a later analysis, hypergeometric tests were used to score TCR-TCR, TCR-HLA and TCR-CMV co-occurrence, with a repertoire-size bias correction applied to TCR pairs. A later analysis estimated false discovery rates by permuting HLA or CMV assignments 20 times. In a later analysis, co-occurring TCRs were grouped using DBSCAN, with TCRdist sequence similarity added in when clustering inside HLA-allele-positive subsets. Co-occurrence clustering excluded repertoires with fewer than 30,000 or more than 120,000 public chains, plus five with anomalous nucleotide sharing. This is the immuneACCESS table as TCRdb keeps it, with only in-frame sequences that have V and J called. A part of the clones is gone; compared with another copy, unresolved V genes explain less than half, and the rest is unexplained. The V and J calls and clone size were taken over from that table, and D and trimming were inferred from the DNA. This sample is represented by some 120,000 clones; roughly two thirds of them were singletons. The ten biggest clones cover roughly 1.6% of the sample.

The sample comprised PBMCs. The receptor was derived from a man aged 25-40 years in good health and CMV-seropositive. This chain joins TRBV5-6 to TRBJ2-5, and TRBD2 aligns with 8 junction nucleotides. The DNA sequence follows: TGTGCCAGCAGCCCGCAAATTGGCGGGAGGATCCAGTACTTC. Protein translation: CASSPQIGGRIQYF.